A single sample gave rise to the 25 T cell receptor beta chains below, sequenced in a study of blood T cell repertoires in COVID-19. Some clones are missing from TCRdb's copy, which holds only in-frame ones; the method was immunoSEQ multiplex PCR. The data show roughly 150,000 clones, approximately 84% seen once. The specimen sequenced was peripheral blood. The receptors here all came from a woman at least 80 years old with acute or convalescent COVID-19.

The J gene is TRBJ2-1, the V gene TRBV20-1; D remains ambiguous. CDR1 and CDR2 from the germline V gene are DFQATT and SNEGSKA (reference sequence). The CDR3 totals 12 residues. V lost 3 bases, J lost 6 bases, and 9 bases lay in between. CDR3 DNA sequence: TGCAGTGCTAGTGGTCTAGTCAATGAGCAGTTCTTC. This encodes CSASGLVNEQFF.

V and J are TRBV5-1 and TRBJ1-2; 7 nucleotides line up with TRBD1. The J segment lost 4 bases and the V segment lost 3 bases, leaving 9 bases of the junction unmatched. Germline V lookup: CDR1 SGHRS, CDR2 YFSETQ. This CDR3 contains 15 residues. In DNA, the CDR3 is TGCGCCAGCAGCTCTCAACAGGGGTTTACCTATGGCTACACCTTC. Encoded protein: CASSSQQGFTYGYTF.

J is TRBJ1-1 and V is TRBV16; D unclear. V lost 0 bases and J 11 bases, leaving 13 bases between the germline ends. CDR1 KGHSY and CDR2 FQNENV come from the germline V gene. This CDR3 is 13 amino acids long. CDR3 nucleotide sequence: TGTGCCAGCAGCCAATCGTCGGCCCGGCGGGCTTTCTTT. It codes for CASSQSSARRAFF.

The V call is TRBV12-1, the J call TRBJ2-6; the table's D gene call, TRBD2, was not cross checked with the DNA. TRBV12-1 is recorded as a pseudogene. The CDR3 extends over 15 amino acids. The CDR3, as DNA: TGTGCCAGCACCACCGGGCTAGCTCAAGCCAACGTCCTGACTTTC. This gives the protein CASTTGLAQANVLTF.

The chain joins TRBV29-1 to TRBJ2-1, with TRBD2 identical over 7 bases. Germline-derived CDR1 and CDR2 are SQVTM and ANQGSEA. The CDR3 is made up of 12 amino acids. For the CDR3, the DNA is TGCAGTGGGGAGGGCTCTGGCAATGAGCAGTTCTTC. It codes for CSGEGSGNEQFF.

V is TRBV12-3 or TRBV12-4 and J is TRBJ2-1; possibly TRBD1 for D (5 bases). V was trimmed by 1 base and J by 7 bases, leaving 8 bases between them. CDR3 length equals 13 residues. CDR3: CASSLGRANEQFF. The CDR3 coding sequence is TGTGCCAGCAGTTTAGGCAGGGCTAATGAGCAGTTCTTC.

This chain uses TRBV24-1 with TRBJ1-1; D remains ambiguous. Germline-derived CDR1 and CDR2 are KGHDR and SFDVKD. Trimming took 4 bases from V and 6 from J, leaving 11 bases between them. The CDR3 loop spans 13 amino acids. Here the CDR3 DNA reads TGTGCCACCAGTGACACCCACAGAGCTGAAGCTTTCTTT. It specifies CATSDTHRAEAFF.

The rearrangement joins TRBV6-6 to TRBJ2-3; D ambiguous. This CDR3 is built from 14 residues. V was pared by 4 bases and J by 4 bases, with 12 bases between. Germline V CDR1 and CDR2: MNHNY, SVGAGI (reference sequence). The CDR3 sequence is CASSFRFQSDTQYF. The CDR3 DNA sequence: TGTGCCAGCAGTTTTCGCTTTCAGTCAGATACGCAGTATTTT.

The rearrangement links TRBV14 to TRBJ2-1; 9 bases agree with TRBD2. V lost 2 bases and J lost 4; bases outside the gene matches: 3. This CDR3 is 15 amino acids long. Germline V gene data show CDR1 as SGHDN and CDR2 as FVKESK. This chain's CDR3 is CASSQRTSAYNEQFF. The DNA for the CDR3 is TGTGCCAGCAGCCAAAGGACTAGCGCTTACAATGAGCAGTTCTTC.

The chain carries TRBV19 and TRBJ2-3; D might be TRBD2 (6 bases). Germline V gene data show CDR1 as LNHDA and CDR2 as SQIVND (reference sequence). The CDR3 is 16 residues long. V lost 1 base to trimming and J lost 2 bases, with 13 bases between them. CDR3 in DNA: TGTGCCAGTAGTATAGGGTATAGCGGATACACAGATACGCAGTATTTT. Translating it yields CASSIGYSGYTDTQYF.

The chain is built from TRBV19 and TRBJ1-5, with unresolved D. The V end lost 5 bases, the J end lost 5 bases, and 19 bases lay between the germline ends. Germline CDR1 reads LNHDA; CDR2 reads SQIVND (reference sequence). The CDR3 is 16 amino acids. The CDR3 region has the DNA TGTGCCAGTAGTGGCCTAGGTGCCAAGGCCCATCAGCCCCAGCATTTT. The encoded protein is CASSGLGAKAHQPQHF.

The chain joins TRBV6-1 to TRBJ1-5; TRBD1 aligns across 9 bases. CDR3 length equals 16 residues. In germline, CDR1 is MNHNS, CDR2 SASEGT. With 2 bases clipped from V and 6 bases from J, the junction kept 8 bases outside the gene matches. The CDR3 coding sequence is TGTGCCAGCAGTGAACGGCGCGGGACAGGGACTCAGCCCCAGCATTTT. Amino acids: CASSERRGTGTQPQHF.

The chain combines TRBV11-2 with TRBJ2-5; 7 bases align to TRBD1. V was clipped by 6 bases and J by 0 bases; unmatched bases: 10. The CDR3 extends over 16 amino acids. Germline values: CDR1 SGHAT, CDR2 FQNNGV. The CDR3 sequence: CASSRQGQAYQETQYF. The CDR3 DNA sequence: TGTGCCAGCAGTCGTCAAGGACAGGCTTACCAAGAGACCCAGTACTTC. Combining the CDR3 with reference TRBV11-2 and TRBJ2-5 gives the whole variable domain EAGVAQSPRYKIIEKRQSVAFWCNPISGHATLYWYQQILGQGPKLLIQFQNNGVVDDSQLPKDRFSAERLKGVDSTLKIQPAKLEDSAVYLCASSRQGQAYQETQYFGPGTRLLVL.

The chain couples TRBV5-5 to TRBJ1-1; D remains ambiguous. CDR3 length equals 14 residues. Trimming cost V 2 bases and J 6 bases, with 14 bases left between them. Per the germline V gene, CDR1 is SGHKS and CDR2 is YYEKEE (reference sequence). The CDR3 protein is CASSLLSLPPEAFF. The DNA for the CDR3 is TGTGCCAGCAGCTTACTATCCCTACCCCCTGAAGCTTTCTTT.

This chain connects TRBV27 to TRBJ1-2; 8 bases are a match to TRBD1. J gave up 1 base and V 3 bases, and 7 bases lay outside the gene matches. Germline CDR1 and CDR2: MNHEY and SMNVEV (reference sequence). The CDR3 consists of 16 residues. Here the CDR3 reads CASSLTGATFNYGYTF. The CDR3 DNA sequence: TGTGCCAGCAGTTTGACAGGGGCGACGTTTAACTATGGCTACACCTTC.

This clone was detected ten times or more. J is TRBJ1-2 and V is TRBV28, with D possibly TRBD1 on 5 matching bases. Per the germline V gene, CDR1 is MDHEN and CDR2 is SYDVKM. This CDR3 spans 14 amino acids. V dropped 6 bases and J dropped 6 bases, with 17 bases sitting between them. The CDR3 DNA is TGTGCCAGCAGCTCTGCTGTTGCAGGGAATGGCTACACCTTC. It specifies CASSSAVAGNGYTF.

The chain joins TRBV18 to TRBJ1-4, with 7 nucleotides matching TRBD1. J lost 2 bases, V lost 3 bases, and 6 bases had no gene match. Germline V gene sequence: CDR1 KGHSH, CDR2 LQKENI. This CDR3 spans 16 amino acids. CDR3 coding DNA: TGTGCCAGCTCACCTCCTGGGACAGCCACTAATGAAAAACTGTTTTTT. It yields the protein CASSPPGTATNEKLFF. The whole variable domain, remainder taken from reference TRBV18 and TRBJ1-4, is NAGVMQNPRHLVRRRGQEARLRCSPMKGHSHVYWYRQLPEEGLKFMVYLQKENIIDESGMPKERFSAEFPKEGPSILRIQQVVRGDSAAYFCASSPPGTATNEKLFFGSGTQLSVL.

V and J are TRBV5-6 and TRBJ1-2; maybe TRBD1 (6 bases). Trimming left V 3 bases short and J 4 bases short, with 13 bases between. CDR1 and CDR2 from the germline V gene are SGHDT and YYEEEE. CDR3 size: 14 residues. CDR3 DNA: TGTGCCAGCAGCTCGTGGGGGGGCAGCTATGGCTACACCTTC. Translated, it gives CASSSWGGSYGYTF.

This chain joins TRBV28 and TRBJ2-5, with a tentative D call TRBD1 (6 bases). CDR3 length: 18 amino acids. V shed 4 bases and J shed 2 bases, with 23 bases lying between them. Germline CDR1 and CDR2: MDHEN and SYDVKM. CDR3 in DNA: TGTGCCAGCAGTTCCTTAACGAGGAGTAGGGGGAAACAAGAGACCCAGTACTTC. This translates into CASSSLTRSRGKQETQYF.

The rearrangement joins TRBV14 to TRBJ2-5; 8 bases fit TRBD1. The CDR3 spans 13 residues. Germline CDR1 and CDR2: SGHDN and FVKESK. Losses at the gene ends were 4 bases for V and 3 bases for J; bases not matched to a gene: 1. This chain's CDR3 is CASSLTGEETQYF. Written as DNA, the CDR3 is TGTGCCAGCAGCCTGACAGGGGAAGAGACCCAGTACTTC.

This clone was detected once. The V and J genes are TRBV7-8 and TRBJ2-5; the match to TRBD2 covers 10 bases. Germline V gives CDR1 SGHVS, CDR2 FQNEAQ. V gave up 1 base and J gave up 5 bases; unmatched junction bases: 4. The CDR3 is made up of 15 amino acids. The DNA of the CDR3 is TGTGCCAGCAGCTTAGGGTCTAGCGGGAGTGAGACCCAGTACTTC. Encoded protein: CASSLGSSGSETQYF.

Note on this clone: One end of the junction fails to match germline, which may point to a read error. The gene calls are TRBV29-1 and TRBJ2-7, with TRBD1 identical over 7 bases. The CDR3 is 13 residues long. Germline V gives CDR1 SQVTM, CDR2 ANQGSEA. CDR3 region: CSVEGQAAYEQYF. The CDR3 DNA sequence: TGCAGCGTCGAAGGACAGGCCGCCTACGAGCAGTACTTC.

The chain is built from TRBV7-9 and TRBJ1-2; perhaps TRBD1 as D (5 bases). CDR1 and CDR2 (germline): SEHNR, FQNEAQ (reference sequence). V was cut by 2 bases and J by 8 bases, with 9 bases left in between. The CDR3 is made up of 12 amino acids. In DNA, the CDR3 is TGTGCCAGCAGCTTATGGGGGGGAGGCTACACCTTC. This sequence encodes CASSLWGGGYTF.

This chain's CDR3 is CASSLGTGDAGTEAFF. The CDR3 DNA reads TGTGCCAGCAGCTTAGGGACAGGGGATGCGGGCACTGAAGCTTTCTTT. The genes are TRBV13 and TRBJ1-1; 8 positions match TRBD1. Germline-derived CDR1 and CDR2 are PRHDT and FYEKMQ (reference sequence). J lost 4 bases, V lost 0 bases, and 7 bases had no gene match. This CDR3 region has 16 residues.

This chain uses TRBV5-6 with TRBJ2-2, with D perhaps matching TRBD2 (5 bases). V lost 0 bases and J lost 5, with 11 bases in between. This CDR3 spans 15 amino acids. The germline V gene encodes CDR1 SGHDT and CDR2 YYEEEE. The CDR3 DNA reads TGTGCCAGCAGCTTGGAAGCGGTATCGACCGGGGAGCTGTTTTTT. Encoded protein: CASSLEAVSTGELFF. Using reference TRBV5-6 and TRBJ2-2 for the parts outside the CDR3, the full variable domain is DAGVTQSPTHLIKTRGQQVTLRCSPKSGHDTVSWYQQALGQGPQFIFQYYEEEERQRGNFPDRFSGHQFPNYSSELNVNALLLGDSALYLCASSLEAVSTGELFFGEGSRLTVL.